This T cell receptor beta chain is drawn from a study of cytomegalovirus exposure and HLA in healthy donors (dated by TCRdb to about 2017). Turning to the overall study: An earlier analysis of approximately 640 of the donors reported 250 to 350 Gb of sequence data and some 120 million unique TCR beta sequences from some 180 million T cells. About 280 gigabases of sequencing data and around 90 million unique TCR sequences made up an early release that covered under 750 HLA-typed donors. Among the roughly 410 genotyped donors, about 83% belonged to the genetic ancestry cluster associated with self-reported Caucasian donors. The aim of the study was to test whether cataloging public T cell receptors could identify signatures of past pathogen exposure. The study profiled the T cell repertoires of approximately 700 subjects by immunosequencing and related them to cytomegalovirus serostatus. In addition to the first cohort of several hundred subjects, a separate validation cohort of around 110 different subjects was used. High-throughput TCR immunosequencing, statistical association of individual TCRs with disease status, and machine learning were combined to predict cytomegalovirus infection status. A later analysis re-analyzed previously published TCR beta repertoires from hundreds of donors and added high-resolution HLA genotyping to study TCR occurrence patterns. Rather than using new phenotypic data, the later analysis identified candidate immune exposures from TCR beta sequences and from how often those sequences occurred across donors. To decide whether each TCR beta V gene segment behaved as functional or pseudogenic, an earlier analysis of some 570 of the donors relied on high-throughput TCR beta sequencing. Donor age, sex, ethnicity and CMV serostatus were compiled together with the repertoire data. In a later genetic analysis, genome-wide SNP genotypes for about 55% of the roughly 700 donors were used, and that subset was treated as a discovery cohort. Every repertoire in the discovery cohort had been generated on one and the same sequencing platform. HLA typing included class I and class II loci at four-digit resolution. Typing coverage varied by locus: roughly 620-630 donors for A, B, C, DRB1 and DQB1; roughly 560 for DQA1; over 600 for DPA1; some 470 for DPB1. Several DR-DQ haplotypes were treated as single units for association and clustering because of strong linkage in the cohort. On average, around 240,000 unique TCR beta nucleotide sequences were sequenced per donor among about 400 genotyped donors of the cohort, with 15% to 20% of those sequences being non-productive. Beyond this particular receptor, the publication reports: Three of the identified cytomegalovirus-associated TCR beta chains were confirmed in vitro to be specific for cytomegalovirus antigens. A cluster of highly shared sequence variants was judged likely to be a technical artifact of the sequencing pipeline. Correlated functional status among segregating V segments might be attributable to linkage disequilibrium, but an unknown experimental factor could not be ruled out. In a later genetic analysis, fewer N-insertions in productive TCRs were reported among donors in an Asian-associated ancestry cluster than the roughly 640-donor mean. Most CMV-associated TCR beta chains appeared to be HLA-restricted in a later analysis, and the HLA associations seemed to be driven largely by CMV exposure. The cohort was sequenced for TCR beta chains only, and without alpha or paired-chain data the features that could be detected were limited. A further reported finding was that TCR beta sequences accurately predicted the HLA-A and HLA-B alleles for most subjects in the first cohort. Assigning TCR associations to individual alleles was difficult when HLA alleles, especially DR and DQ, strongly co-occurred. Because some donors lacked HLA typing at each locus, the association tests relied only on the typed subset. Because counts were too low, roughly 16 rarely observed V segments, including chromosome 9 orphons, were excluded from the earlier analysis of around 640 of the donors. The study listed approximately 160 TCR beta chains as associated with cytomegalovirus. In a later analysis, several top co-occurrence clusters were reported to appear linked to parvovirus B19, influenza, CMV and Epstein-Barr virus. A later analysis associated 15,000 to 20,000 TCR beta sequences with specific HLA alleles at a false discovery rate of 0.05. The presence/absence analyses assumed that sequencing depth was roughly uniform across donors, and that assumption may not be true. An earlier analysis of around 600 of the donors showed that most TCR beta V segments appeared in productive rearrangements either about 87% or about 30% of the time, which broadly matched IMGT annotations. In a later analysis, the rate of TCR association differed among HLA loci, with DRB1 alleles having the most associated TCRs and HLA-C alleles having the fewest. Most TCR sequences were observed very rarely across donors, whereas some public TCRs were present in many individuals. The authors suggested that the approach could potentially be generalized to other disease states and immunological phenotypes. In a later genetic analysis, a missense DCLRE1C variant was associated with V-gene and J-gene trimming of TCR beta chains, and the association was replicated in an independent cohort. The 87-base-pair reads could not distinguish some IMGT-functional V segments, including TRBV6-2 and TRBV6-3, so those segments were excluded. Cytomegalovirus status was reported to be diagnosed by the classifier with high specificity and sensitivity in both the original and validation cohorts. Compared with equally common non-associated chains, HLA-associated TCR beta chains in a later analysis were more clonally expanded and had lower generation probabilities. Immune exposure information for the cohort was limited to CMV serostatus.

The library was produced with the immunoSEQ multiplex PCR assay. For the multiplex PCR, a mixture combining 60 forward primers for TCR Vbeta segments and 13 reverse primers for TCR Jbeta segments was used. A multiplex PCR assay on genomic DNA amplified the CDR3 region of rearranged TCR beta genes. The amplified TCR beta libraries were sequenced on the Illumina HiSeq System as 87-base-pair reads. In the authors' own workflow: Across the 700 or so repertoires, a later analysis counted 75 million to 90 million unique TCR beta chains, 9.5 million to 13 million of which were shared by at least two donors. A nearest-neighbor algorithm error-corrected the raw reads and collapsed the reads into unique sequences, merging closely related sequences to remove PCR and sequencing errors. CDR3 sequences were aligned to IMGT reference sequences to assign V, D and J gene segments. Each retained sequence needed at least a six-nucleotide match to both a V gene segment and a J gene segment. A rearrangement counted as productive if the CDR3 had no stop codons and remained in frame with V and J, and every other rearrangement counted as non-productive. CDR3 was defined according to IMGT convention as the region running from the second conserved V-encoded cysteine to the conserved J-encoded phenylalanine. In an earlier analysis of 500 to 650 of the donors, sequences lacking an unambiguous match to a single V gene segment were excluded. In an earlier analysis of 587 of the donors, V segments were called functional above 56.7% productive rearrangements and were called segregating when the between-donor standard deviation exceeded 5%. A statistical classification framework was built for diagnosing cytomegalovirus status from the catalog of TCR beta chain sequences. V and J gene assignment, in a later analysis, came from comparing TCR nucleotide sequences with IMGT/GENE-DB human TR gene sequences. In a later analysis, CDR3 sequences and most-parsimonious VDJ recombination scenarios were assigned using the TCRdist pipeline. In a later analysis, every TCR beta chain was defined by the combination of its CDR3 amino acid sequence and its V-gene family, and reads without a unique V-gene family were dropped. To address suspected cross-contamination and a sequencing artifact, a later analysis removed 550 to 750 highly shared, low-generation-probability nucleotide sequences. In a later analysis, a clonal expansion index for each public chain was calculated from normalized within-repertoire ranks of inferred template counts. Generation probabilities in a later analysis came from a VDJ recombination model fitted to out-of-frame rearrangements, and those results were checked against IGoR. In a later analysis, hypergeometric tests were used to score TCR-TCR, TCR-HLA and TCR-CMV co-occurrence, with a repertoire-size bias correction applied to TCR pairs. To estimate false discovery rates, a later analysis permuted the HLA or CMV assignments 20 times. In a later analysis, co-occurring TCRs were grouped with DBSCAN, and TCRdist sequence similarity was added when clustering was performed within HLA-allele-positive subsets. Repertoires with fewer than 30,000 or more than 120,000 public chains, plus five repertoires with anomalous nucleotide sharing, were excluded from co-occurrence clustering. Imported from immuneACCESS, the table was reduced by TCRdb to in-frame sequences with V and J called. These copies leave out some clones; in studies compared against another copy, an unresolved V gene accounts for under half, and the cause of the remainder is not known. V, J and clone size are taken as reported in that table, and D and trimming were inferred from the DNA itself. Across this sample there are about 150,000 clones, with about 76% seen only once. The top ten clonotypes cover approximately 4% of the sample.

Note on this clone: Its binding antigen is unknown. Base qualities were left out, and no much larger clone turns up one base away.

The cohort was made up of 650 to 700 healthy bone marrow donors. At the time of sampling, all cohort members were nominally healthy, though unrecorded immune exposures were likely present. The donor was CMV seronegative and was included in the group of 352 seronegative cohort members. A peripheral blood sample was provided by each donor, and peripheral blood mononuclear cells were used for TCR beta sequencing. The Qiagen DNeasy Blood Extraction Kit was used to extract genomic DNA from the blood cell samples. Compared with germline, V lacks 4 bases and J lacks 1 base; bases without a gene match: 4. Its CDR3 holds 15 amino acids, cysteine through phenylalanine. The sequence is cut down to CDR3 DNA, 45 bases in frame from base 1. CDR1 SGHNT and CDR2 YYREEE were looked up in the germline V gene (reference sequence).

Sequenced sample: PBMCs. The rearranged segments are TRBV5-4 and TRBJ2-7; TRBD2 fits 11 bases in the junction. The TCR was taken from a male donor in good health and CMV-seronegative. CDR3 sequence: CASSRSGRGSYEQYF. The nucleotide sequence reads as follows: TGTGCCAGCAGCCGTAGCGGGAGGGGGTCCTACGAGCAGTACTTC.